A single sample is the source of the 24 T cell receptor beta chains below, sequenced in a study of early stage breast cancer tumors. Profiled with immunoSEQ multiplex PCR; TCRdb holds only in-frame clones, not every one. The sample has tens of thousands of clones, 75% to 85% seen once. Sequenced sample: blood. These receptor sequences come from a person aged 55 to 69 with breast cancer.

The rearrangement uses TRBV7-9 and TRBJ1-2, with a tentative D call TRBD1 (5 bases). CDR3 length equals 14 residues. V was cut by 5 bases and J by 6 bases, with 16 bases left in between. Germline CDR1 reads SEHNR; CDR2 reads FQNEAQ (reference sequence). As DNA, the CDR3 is TGTGCCAGCAGCCCTGACCGGACGGGGGATGGCTACACCTTC. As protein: CASSPDRTGDGYTF.

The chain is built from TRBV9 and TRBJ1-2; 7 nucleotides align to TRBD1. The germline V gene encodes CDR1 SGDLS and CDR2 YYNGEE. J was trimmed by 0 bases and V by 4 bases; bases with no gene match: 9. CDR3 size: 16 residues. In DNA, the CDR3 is TGTGCCAGCAGCATGTATGACAGGGTGTCTAACTATGGCTACACCTTC. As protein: CASSMYDRVSNYGYTF.

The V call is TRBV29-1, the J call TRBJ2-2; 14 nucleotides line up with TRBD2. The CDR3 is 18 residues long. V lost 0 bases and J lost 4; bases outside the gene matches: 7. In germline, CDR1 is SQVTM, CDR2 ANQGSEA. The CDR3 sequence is CSVEDGGLAGVGTGELFF. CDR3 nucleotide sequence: TGCAGCGTTGAAGATGGGGGACTAGCGGGAGTCGGCACCGGGGAGCTGTTTTTT.

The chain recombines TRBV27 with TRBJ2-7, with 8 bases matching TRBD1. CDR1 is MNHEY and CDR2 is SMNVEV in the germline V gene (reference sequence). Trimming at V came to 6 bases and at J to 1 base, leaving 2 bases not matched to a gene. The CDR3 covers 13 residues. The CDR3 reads CASSWDRSYEQYF. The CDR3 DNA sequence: TGTGCCAGCAGCTGGGACAGGTCCTACGAGCAGTACTTC.

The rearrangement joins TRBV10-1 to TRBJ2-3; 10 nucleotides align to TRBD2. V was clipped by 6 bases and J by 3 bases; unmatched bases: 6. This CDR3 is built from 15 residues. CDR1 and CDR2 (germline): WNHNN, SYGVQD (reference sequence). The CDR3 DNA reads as TGCGCCAGCAGGGGGACTAGCGAATCAACAGATACGCAGTATTTT. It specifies CASRGTSESTDTQYF.

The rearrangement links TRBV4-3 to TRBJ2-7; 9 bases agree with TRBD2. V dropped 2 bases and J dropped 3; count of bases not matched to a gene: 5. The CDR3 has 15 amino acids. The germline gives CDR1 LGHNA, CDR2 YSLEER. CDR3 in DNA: TGCGCCAGCAGCCAATCGGCTAGCGGGATCTACGAGCAGTACTTC. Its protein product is CASSQSASGIYEQYF.

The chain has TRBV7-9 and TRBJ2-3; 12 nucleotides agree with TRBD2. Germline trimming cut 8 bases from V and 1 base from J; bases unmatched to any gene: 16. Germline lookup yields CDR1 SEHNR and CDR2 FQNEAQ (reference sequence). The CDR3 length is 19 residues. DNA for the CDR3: TGTGCCAGCGGCGGGAGGACTAGCGGGGCGCAATTTGGCACAGATACGCAGTATTTT. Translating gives CASGGRTSGAQFGTDTQYF.

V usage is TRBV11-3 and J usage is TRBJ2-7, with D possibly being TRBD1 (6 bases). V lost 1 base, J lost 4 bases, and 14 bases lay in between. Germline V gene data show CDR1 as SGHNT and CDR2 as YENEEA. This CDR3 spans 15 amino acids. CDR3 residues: CASSLVAGEVYEQYF. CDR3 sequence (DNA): TGTGCCAGCAGCTTAGTAGCAGGGGAAGTATACGAGCAGTACTTC.

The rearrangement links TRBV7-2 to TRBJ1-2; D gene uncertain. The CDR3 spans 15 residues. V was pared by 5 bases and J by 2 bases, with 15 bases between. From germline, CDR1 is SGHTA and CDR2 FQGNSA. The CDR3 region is CASSPPQAWNYGYTF. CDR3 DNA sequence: TGTGCCAGCAGCCCCCCCCAGGCGTGGAACTATGGCTACACCTTC. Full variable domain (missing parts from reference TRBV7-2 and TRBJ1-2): GAGVSQSPSNKVTEKGKDVELRCDPISGHTALYWYRQSLGQGLEFLIYFQGNSAPDKSGLPSDRFSAERTGGSVSTLTIQRTQQEDSAVYLCASSPPQAWNYGYTFGSGTRLTVV.

CDR3 in DNA: TGCGCCAGCAGCCACTCCCGGGACAGCACCTACGAGCAGTACTTC. Protein: CASSHSRDSTYEQYF. V is TRBV4-1 and J is TRBJ2-7; 7 bases map to TRBD1. V gave up 3 bases and J gave up 2 bases; unmatched junction bases: 7. CDR3 size: 15 residues. In germline, CDR1 is MGHRA, CDR2 YSYEKL.

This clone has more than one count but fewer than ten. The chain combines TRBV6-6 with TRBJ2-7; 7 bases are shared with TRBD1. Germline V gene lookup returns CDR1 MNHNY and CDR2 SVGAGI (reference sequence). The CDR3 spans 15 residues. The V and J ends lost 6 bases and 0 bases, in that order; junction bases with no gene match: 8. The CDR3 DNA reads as TGTGCCAGCAGCTTCGGACAGGCCAACTCCTACGAGCAGTACTTC. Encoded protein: CASSFGQANSYEQYF.

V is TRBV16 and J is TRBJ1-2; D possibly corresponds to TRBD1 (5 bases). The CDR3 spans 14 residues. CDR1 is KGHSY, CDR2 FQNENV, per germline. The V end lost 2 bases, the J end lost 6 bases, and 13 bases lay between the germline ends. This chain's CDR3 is CASSQIREVDGYTF. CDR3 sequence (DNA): TGTGCCAGCAGCCAAATCAGGGAGGTTGATGGCTACACCTTC. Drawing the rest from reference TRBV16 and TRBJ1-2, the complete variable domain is GEEVAQTPKHLVRGEGQKAKLYCAPIKGHSYVFWYQQVLKNEFKFLISFQNENVFDETGMPKERFSAKCLPNSPCSLEIQATKLEDSAVYFCASSQIREVDGYTFGSGTRLTVV.

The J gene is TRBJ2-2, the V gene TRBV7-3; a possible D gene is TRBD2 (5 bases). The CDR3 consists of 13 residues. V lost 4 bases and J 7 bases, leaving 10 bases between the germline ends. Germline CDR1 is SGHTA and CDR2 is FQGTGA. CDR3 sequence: CASSSTGVGELFF. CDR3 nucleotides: TGTGCCAGCAGCTCCACCGGGGTCGGGGAGCTGTTTTTT.

As DNA, the CDR3 is TGTGCCAGTAAGCGACAGGGTGGGAAACTGTTTTTT. This codes for CASKRQGGKLFF. The chain has TRBV19 and TRBJ1-4; 7 nucleotides line up with TRBD1. CDR1 and CDR2 from the germline V gene are LNHDA and SQIVND (reference sequence). This CDR3 is built from 12 residues. The junction had 7 bases not matched to a gene; V was cut back by 7 bases and J by 11 bases.

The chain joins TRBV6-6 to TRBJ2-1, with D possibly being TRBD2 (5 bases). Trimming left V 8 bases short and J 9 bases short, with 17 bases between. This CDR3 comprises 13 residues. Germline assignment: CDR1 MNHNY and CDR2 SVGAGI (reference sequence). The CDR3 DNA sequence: TGTGCCAGCGCCTCGAGGGAAAGTGGTGAGCAGTTCTTC. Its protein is CASASRESGEQFF.

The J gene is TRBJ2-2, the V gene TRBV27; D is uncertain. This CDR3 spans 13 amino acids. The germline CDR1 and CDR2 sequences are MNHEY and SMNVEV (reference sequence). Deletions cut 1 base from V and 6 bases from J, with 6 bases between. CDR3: CASSLFRAGELFF. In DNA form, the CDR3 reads TGTGCCAGCAGTTTATTCCGGGCCGGGGAGCTGTTTTTT.

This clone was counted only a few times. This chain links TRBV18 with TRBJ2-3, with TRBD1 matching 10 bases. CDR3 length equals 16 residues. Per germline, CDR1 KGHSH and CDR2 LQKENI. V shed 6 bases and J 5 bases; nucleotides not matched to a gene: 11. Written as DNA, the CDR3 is TGTGCCAGCTCCCGCACCCGGGACAGGGGACAAGATACGCAGTATTTT. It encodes CASSRTRDRGQDTQYF.

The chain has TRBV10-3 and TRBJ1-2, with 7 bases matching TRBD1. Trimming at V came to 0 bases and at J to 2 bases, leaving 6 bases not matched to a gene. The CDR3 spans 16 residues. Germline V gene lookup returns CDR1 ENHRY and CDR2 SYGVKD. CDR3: CAISESEGQRNYGYTF. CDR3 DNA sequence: TGTGCCATCAGTGAGTCGGAGGGACAGAGGAACTATGGCTACACCTTC.

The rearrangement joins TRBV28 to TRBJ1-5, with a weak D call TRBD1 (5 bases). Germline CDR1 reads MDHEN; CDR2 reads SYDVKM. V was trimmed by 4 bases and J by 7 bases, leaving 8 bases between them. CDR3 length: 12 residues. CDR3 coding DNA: TGTGCCAGCAGTTGGGGGGAACAGCCCCAGCATTTT. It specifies CASSWGEQPQHF.

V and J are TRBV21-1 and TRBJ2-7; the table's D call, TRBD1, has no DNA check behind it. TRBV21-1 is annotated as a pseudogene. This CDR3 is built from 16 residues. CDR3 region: CASSKVPWDREYEQYF. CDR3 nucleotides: TGTGCCAGCAGCAAAGTTCCGTGGGACAGGGAGTACGAGCAGTACTTC.

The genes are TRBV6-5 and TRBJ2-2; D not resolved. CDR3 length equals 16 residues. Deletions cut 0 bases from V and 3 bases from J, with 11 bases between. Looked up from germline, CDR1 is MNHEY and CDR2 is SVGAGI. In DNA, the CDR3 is TGTGCCAGCAGTTACTCGAGTGTAGAGGACACCGGGGAGCTGTTTTTT. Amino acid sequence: CASSYSSVEDTGELFF.

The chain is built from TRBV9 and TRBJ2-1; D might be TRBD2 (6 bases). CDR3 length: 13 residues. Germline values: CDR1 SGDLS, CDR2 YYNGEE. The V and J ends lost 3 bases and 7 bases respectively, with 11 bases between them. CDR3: CASSAGTLNEQFF. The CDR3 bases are TGTGCCAGCAGCGCCGGGACTTTAAATGAGCAGTTCTTC.

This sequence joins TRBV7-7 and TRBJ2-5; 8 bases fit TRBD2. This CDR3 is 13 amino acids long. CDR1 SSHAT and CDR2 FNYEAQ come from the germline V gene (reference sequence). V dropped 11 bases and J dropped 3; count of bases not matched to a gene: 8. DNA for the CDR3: TGTGCCCTTAGGGCGGGAGGTGAAGAGACCCAGTACTTC. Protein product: CALRAGGEETQYF.

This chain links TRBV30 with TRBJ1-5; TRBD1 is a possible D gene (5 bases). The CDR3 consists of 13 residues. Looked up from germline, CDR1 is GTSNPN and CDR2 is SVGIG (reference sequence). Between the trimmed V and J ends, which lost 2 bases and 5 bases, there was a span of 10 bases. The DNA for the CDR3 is TGTGCCTGGAGTCGAGACAGAGATCAGCCCCAGCATTTT. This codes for CAWSRDRDQPQHF.